Listed below are T cell receptor beta chains from one sample, sequenced in a study of cytomegalovirus exposure and HLA in healthy donors. Some clones are missing from TCRdb's copy, which holds only in-frame ones; the method was immunoSEQ multiplex PCR. The data include approximately 110,000 clones; the top ten clones carry around 3.6%. Sequenced material: PBMCs. The receptors originated from a man aged 18 to 30 in good health and CMV-seronegative. Both conserved end residues are trimmed from each CDR3.

v_gene	len	CDR3aa
TRBV5-1	11	ASSRLGQGTIY
TRBV28	10	ASSPDTQPQH
TRBV5-6	10	ASSLNRAEQY
TRBV2	10	ASTSPDRTDV
TRBV19	13	ASSIGAGVQETQY
TRBV27	10	ASSFRGTEAF
TRBV4-1	13	ASSQDFGLAVSRY
TRBV28	14	ASSIAGAIRTDTQY
TRBV5-1	10	ASSFEGNGYT
TRBV10-3	11	AIGQGGTGELF
TRBV9	13	ASSVAAGMNTEAF
TRBV29-1	16	SVIPRRGTGGTNYGYT
TRBV7-9	12	ASSSDRGSYGYT
TRBV5-1	16	ASSPGGTGLVTYNEQF
TRBV11-3	14	ASTLLRPGLNQPQH
TRBV4-2	12	ASSQSGSSYEQY
TRBV6-5	13	ASSLGTGTHYGYT
TRBV7-3	13	ASSIGTSGGDTQY
TRBV5-4	12	ASSQPRTSGELF
TRBV5-6	14	ASSRREGREVHEQY
TRBV6-6	13	ASSYGRRGGETQY
TRBV5-1	15	ASSKGQGRTSTYEQY
TRBV28	14	ASSITGTGRRYEQY
TRBV12-5	14	ASGLVVGQGAYEQY
TRBV27	17	ASSPLSGPLASSTDTQY
TRBV12-2	18	ASRLAGETSGRAGTDTQY
TRBV5-1	13	ASSLELAGVGKQY
TRBV28	10	ASTTLGREQY
TRBV10-1	11	ASSEDFTDTQY